This T cell receptor (beta chain) derives from a study of early T cells in non-severe SARS-CoV-2 infection listed by TCRdb under 2021. General notes on the study: Because TCR sequencing relied on bulk RNA taken from unsorted whole blood, pairing of alpha and beta chains was not possible. Here is what the overall study found, with its caveats: Matching against VDJdb was skewed toward anti-spike CD8 responses, likely underestimated virus-specific expansions, and missed private and CD4 specificities.

A case-control design nested within a healthcare worker cohort in London, UK, was used, with weekly nasopharyngeal swab PCR tests and blood sampling performed. Healthcare workers were enrolled in the week of the UK lockdown, from 23 to 31 March 2020, and were followed every week for up to roughly 15 weeks. This clonotype was seen repeatedly, ten times or more. Its recognized antigen is unknown. The record has no base qualities; no much larger clone is one base away. The library was generated by 5' RACE. Instrument used: NextSeq 500. In the TCR library protocol, unique molecular identifiers were attached to individual cDNA molecules to correct for PCR bias and sequencing error. Both TCR alpha and beta chains were sequenced, and tight co-correlation was observed between alpha and beta sequence abundances in each sample. Processing in the source paper ran as follows. V gene, J gene and CDR3 annotation of TCR sequences was performed with Decombinator V4. TCRs were defined as expanded if a significant change between any two time points was detected under a Poisson model with p below 0.0001. TCR abundances were normalised to the total number of TCRs sequenced per sample and expressed as counts per million. MAIT TCRs were defined by TRAV1-2 paired with TRAJ12, TRAJ20 or TRAJ33, and iNKT TCRs by TRAV10 paired with TRAJ18. VDJdb, accessed 1 November 2021, was searched for CMV, EBV and SARS-CoV-2 annotated TCRs, excluding TCRs annotated for multiple antigens. TCRdb took the public reads, trimmed them with fastp at Q25, ran MiXCR for clone calling and kept in-frame beta chains. Every entry covers one CDR3 protein and lists the most common genes and DNA from its rows. The V and J calls shown here were made by TCRdb, not taken from the authors' results. Within this sample are 60,000 or so distinct CDR3 sequences, with about an eighth of them counted one time only. Of the sample, approximately 10% is held by the ten largest clones.

Germline trimming amounts to 4 bases on V and 10 bases on J, with 13 as the count of junction bases outside the gene matches. The CDR3 has 15 amino acids, counting the end cysteine and phenylalanine. Here the CDR3 DNA is all that survives: 45 bases in frame from base 1. CDR1 SGHKS and CDR2 YYEKEE were looked up in the germline V gene (reference sequence). The rearranged chain carries TRBV5-5 and TRBJ1-4; TRBD1 agrees with 7 junctional bases. This receptor was obtained from an adult who was a healthcare worker with PCR-confirmed SARS-CoV-2 infection or an uninfected control (not recorded which). Sequencing was done on a sample of whole blood. CDR3 protein: CASSLNRGPLRKLFF. The sequenced DNA is TGTGCCAGCAGCCTAAACAGGGGCCCCCTACGAAAACTGTTTTTT.